This TCR beta chain was identified during a study of blood T cell repertoires in COVID-19. Background on the study: From the United States, Italy and Spain came samples of acute and convalescent COVID-19.

This clone has only one observation. Sequencing was performed with immunoSEQ multiplex PCR; in TCRdb, only in-frame clones are kept and a portion is missing. The sample includes fewer than 150,000 clones, 60% to 85% seen only once; the top ten take 6.2%. The germline V gene has CDR1 PRHDT and CDR2 FYEKMQ (reference sequence). V shed 0 bases and J 4 bases; nucleotides not matched to a gene: 1. The CDR3 runs to 15 residues. The sequence derives from a man between 65 and 80 years old with acute or convalescent COVID-19. The chain couples TRBV13 to TRBJ2-1, with 9 bases aligning to TRBD2. Sequencing was performed on peripheral blood. For the CDR3, the DNA is TGTGCCAGCAGCTTAGGTAGCGGGGGATACAATGAGCAGTTCTTC. Translating gives CASSLGSGGYNEQFF.